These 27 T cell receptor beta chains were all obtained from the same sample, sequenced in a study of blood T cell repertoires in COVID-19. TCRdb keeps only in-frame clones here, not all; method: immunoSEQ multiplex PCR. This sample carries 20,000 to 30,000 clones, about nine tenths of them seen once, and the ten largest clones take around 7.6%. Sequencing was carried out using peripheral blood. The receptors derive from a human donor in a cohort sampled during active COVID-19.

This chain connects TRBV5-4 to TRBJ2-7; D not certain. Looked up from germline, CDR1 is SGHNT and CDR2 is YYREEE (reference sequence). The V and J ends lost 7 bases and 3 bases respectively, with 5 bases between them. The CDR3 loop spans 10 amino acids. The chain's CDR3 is CASFYYEQYF. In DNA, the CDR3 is TGTGCCAGCTTCTACTACGAGCAGTACTTC. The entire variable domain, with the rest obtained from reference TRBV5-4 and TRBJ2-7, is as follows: ETGVTQSPTHLIKTRGQQVTLRCSSQSGHNTVSWYQQALGQGPQFIFQYYREEENGRGNFPPRFSGLQFPNYSSELNVNALELDDSALYLCASFYYEQYFGPGTRLTVT.

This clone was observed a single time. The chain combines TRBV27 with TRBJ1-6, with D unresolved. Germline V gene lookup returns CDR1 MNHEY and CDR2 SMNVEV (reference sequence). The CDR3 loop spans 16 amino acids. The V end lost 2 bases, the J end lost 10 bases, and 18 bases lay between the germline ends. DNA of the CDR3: TGTGCCAGCAGTTTAGAGCACGGCAGGTTACGATCACCCCTCCACTTT. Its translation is CASSLEHGRLRSPLHF.

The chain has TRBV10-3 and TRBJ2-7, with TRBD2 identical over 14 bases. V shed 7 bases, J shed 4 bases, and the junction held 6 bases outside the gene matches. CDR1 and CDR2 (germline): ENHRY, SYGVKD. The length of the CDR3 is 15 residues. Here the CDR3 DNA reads TGTGCCATCACCGAAGGACTAGCGGGGGGTTACGAGCAGTACTTC. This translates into CAITEGLAGGYEQYF.

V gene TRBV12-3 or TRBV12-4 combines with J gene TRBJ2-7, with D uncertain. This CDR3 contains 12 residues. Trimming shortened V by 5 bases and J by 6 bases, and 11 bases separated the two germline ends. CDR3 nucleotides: TGTGCCAGCAGTCCCCACTTTGCCGAGCAGTACTTC. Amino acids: CASSPHFAEQYF.

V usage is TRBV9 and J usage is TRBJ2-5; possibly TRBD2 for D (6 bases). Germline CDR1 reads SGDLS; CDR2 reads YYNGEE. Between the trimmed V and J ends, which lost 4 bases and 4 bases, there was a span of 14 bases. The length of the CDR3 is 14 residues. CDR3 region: CASSPPGVLETQYF. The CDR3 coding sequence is TGTGCCAGCAGCCCTCCGGGGGTTCTAGAGACCCAGTACTTC. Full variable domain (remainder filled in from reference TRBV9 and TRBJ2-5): DSGVTQTPKHLITATGQRVTLRCSPRSGDLSVYWYQQSLDQGLQFLIQYYNGEERAKGNILERFSAQQFPDLHSELNLSSLELGDSALYFCASSPPGVLETQYFGPGTRLLVL.

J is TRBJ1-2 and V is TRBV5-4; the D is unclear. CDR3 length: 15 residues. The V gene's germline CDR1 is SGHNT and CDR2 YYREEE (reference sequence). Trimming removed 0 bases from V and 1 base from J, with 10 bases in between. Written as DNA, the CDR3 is TGTGCCAGCAGCTTGGCCGGGGTCTTTAACTATGGCTACACCTTC. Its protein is CASSLAGVFNYGYTF.

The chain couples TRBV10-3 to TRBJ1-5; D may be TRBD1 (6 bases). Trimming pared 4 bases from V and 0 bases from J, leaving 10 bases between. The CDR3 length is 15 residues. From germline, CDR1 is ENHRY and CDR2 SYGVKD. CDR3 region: CAISVGTNSNQPQHF. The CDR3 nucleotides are TGTGCCATCAGTGTAGGGACAAATAGCAATCAGCCCCAGCATTTT.

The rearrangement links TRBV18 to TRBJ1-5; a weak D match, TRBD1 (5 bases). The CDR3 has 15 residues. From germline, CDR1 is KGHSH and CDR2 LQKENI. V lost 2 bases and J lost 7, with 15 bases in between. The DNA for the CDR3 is TGTGCCAGCTCACCAAGGCCAGTAGCAGGGCAGCCCCAGCATTTT. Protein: CASSPRPVAGQPQHF.

CDR3 in DNA: TGTGCCACCACAGGGAGCTCCTACAATGAGCAGTTCTTC. This gives the protein CATTGSSYNEQFF. V and J are TRBV28 and TRBJ2-1, with D possibly being TRBD1 (6 bases). This CDR3 has 13 residues. CDR1 MDHEN and CDR2 SYDVKM come from the germline V gene. Trimming shortened V by 10 bases and J by 0 bases, and 10 bases separated the two germline ends. The complete variable domain, with remaining parts taken from reference TRBV28 and TRBJ2-1, reads DVKVTQSSRYLVKRTGEKVFLECVQDMDHENMFWYRQDPGLGLRLIYFSYDVKMKEKGDIPEGYSVSREKKERFSLILESASTNQTSMYLCATTGSSYNEQFFGPGTRLTVL.

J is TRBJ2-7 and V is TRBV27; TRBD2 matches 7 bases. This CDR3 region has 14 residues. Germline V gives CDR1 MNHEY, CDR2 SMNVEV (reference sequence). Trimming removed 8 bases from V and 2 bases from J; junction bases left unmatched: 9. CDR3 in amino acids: CASRRGTSPYEQYF. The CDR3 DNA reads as TGTGCCAGCCGGCGGGGGACTTCGCCCTACGAGCAGTACTTC.

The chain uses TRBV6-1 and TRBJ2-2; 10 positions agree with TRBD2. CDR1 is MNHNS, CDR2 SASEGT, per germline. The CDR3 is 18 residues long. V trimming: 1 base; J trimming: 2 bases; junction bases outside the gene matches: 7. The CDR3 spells CASSEGLAGDLNTGELFF. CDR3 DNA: TGTGCCAGCAGTGAAGGCCTAGCGGGGGACCTAAACACCGGGGAGCTGTTTTTT.

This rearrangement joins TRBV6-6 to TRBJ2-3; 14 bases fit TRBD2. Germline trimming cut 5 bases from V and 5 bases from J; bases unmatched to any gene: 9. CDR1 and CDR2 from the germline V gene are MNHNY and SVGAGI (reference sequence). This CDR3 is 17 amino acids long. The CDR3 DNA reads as TGTGCCAGCAGTCTAAAGATCGGACTAGCGGGAGGAGATACGCAGTATTTT. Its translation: CASSLKIGLAGGDTQYF.

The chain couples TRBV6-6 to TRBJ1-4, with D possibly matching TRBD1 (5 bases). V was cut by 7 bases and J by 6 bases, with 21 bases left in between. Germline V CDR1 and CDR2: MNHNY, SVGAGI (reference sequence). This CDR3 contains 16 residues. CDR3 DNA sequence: TGTGCCAGCACGCCAGGGCCTTTCCTACGGGATGAAAAACTGTTTTTT. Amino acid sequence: CASTPGPFLRDEKLFF.

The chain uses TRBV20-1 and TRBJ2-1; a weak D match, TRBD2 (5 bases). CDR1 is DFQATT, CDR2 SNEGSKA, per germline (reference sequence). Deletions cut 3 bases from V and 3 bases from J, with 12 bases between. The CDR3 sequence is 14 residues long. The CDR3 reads CSASSSGLYNEQFF. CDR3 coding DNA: TGCAGTGCTAGTTCTAGTGGACTCTACAATGAGCAGTTCTTC.

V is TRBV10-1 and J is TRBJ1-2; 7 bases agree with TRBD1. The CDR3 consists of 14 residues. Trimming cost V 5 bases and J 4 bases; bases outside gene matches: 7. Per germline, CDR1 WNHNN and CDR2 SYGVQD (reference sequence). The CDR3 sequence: CASSPNRGGYGYTF. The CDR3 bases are TGCGCCAGCAGTCCAAACAGGGGAGGCTATGGCTACACCTTC.

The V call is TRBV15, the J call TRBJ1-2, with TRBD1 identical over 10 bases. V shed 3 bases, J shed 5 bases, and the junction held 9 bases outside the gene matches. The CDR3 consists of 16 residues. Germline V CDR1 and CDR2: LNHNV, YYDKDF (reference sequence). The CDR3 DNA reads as TGTGCCACCAGCAGCGGGGGGACAGGGGCCAAGTATGGCTACACCTTC. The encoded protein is CATSSGGTGAKYGYTF. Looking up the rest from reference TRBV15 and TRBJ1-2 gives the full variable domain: DAMVIQNPRYQVTQFGKPVTLSCSQTLNHNVMYWYQQKSSQAPKLLFHYYDKDFNNEADTPDNFQSRRPNTSFCFLDIRSPGLGDTAMYLCATSSGGTGAKYGYTFGSGTRLTVV.

CDR3 amino acids: CASSVEMGAVGELFF. CDR3 in DNA: TGTGCCAGCAGCGTAGAAATGGGGGCGGTCGGGGAGCTGTTTTTT. This sequence joins TRBV9 and TRBJ2-2; maybe TRBD1 (6 bases). The CDR3 runs to 15 residues. Trimming took 0 bases from V and 7 from J, leaving 13 bases between them. Germline values: CDR1 SGDLS, CDR2 YYNGEE.

CDR3: CASGYSGGSLNEQFF. CDR3 nucleotides: TGTGCCAGTGGCTATTCGGGCGGGAGTTTGAATGAGCAGTTCTTC. This chain links TRBV7-2 with TRBJ2-1, with 7 bases lining up with TRBD2. V gave up 9 bases and J gave up 7 bases; unmatched junction bases: 15. The CDR3 loop spans 15 amino acids. The germline CDR1 and CDR2 sequences are SGHTA and FQGNSA.

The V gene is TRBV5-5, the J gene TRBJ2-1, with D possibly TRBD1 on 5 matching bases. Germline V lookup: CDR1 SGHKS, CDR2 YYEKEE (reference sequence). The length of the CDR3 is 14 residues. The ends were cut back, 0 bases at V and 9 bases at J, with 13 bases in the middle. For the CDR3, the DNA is TGTGCCAGCAGCTTGGACTTCGGACAAGGTGAGCAGTTCTTC. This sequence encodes CASSLDFGQGEQFF.

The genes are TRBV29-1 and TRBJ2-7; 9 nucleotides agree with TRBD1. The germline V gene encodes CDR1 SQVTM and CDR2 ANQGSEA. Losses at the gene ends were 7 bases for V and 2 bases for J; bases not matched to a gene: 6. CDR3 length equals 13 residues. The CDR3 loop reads CSATGQGTYEQYF. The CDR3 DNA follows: TGCAGCGCGACGGGACAGGGTACCTACGAGCAGTACTTC.

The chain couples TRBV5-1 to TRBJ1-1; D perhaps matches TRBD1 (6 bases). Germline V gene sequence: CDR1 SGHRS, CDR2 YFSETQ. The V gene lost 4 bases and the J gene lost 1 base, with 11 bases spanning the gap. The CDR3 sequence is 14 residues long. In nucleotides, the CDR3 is TGCGCCAGCAGCGAAATGGGACAGAACACTGAAGCTTTCTTT. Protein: CASSEMGQNTEAFF.

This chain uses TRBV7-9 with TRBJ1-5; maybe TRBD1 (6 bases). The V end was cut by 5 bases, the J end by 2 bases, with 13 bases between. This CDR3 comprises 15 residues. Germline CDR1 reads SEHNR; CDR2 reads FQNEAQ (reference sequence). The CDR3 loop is CASSPLGGRNQPQHF. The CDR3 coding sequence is TGTGCCAGCAGCCCCCTAGGGGGACGCAATCAGCCCCAGCATTTT.

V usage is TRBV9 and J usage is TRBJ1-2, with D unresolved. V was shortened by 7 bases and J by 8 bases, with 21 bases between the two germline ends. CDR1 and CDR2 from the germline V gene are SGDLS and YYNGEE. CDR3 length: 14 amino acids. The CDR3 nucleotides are TGTGCCAGCTCACGCACTCGGTCAGGTGAAGGCTACACCTTC. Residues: CASSRTRSGEGYTF.

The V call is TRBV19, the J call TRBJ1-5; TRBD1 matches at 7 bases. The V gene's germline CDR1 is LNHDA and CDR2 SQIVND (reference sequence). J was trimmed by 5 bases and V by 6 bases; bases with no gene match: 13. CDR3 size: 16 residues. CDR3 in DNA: TGTGCCAGTAGGCGGACAGGATCCTTTTCATATCAGCCCCAGCATTTT. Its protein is CASRRTGSFSYQPQHF. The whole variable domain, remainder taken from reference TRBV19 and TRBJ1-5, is DGGITQSPKYLFRKEGQNVTLSCEQNLNHDAMYWYRQDPGQGLRLIYYSQIVNDFQKGDIAEGYSVSREKKESFPLTVTSAQKNPTAFYLCASRRTGSFSYQPQHFGDGTRLSIL.

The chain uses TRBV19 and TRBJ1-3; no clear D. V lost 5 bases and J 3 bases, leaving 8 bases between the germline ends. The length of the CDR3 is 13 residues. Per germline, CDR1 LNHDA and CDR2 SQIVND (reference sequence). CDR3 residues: CASSVLFGNTIYF. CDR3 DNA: TGTGCCAGTAGTGTACTATTTGGAAACACCATATATTTT.

The CDR3 DNA sequence: TGTGCCAGTAGTGGCAACGACAGGGCCTCTGGAAACACCATATATTTT. Translated, it gives CASSGNDRASGNTIYF. This sequence joins TRBV19 and TRBJ1-3, with 7 bases identical to TRBD1. With V trimmed by 5 bases and J by 0 bases, 7 bases remained unmatched. The CDR3 totals 16 residues. CDR1 and CDR2 (germline): LNHDA, SQIVND (reference sequence).

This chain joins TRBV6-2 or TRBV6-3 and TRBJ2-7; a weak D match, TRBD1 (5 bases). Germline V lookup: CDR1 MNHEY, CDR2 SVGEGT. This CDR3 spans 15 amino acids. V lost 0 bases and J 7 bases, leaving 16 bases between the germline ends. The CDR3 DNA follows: TGTGCCAGCAGTTACTCGGCCAGGGCGTTTGGGGAGCAGTACTTC. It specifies CASSYSARAFGEQYF.